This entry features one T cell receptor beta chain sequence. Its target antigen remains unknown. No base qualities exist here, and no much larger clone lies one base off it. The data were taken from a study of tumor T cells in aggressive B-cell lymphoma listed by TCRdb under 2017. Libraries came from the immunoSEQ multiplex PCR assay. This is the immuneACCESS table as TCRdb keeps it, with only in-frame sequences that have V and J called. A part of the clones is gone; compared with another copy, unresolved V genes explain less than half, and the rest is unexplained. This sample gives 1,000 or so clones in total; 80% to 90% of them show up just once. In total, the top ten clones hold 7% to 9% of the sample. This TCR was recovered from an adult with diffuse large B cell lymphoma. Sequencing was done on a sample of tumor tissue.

CDR3 reads: CASSISRGRASTEAFF. Read as DNA, the sequence is TGTGCCAGTAGTATTAGTCGCGGCAGGGCGAGCACTGAAGCTTTCTTT. The rearrangement combines TRBV19 with TRBJ1-1; perhaps TRBD1 is the D gene, with 5 bases matching. V is clipped by 3 bases and J by 4 bases, and the sequence between their germline boundaries is 18 bases long. The CDR3 runs 16 amino acids, cysteine and phenylalanine included. Only the CDR3 DNA is retained, 48 bases long and in frame from the first base. From the germline V gene (reference sequence), CDR1 is LNHDA and CDR2 is SQIVND.